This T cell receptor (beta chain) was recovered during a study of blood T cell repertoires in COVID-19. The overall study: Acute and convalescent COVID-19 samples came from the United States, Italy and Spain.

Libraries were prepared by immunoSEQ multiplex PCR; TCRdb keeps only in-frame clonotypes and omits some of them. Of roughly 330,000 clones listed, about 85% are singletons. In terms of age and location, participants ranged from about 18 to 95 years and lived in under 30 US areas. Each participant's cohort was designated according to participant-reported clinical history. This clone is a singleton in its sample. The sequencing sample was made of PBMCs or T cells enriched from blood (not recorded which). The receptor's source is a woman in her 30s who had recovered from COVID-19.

CDR3 region: CASQQRSTGVGYTF. CDR3 DNA sequence: TGTGCCAGCCAACAACGCTCGACAGGGGTTGGCTACACCTTC. The rearrangement uses TRBV27 and TRBJ1-2, with TRBD1 matching 8 bases. V was pared by 8 bases and J by 7 bases, with 12 bases of the junction left unmatched. The germline gives CDR1 MNHEY, CDR2 SMNVEV (reference sequence). The CDR3 is made up of 14 amino acids.